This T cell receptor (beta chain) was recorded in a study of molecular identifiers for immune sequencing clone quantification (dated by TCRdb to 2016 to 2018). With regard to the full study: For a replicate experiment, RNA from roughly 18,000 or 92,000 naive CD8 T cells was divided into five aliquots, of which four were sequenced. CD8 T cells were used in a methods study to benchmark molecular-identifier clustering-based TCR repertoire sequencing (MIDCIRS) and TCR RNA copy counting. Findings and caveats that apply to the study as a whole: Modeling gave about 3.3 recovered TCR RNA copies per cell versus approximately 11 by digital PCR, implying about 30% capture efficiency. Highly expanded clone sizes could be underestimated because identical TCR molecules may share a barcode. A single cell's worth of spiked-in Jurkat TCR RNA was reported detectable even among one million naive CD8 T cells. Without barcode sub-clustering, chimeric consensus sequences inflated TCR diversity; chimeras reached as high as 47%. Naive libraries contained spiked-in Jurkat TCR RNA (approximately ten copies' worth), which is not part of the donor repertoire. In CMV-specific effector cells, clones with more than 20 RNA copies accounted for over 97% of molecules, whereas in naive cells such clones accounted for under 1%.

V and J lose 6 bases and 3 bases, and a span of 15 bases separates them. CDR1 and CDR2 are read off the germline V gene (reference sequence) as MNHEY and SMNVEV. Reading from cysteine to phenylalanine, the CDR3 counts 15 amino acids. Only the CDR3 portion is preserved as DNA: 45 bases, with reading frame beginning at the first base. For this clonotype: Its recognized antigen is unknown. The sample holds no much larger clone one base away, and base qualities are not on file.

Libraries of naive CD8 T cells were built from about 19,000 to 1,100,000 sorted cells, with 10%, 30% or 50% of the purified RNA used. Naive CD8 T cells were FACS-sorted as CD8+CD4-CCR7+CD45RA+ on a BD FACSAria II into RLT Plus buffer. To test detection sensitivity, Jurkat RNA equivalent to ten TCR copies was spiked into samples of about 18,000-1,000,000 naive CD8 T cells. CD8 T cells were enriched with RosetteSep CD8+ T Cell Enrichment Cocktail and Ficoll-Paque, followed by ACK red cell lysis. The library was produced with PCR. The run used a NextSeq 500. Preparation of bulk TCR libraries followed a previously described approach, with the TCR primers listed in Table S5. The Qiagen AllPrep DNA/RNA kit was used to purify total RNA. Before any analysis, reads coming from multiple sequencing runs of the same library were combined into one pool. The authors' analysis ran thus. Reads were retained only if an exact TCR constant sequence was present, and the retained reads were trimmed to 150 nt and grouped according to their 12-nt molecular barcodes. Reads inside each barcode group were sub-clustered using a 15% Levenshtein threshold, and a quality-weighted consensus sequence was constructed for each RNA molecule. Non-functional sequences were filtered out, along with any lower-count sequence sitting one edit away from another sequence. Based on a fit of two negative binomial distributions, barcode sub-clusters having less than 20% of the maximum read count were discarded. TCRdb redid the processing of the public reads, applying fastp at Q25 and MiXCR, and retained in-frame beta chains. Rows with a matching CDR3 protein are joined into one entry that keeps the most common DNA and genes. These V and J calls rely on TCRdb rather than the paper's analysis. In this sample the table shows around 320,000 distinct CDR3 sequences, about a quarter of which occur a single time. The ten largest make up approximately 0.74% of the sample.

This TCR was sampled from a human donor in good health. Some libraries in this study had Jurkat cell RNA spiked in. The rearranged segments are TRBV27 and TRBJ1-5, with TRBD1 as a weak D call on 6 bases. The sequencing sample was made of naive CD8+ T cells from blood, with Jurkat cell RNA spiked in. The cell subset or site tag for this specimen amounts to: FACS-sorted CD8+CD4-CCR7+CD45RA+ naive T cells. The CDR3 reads CASRVTGLPNQPQHF. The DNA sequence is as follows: TGTGCCAGCAGGGTTACAGGGCTACCCAATCAGCCCCAGCATTTT.